The 29 T cell receptor beta chains reported below all come from one sample, sequenced in a study of T cell clusters in autoimmune cytopenias (dated by TCRdb to about 2019). Each sample's TRB amplification started from 250 ng of peripheral blood genomic DNA, which corresponds to 35,000 to 45,000 genome equivalents. The sample was run on an Illumina MiSeq. Multiplex PCR with a touch-down protocol amplified TRB rearrangements, with the TRB-A and TRB-B primer pools combined in a single tube. Each CDR3 protein sequence appears as one entry after TCRdb reprocessed the reads, and no DNA is included. The record for this sample contains some 7,600 distinct CDR3 sequences. 3.1% of the sample is taken by the ten largest. The sample taken for sequencing was peripheral blood. The receptors here all came from a human donor with an autoimmune cytopenia or autoimmune hepatitis (not recorded which).

This clonotype is classed as medium-sized by frequency. J is TRBJ2-3 and V is TRBV6-1; TCRdb's D gene call, TRBD1, goes unchecked for lack of DNA. Germline CDR1 MNHNS, CDR2 SASEGT. The CDR3 consists of 15 residues. The CDR3 spells CASKAFLGTRDTQYF.

This clonotype registers medium-sized by frequency. The rearrangement joins TRBV6-6 to TRBJ1-2; the TRBD1 assignment by TCRdb is unverifiable without DNA. The V gene's germline CDR1 is MNHNY and CDR2 SVGAGI (reference sequence). CDR3 length: 13 residues. CDR3 sequence: CASSRDRGDGYTF.

Frequency places this clonotype as medium-sized. The rearrangement uses TRBV5-4 and TRBJ2-2; the D call of TRBD1 rests on TCRdb alone, since no DNA is present to check it. The CDR3 is made up of 15 amino acids. Germline V lookup: CDR1 SGHNT, CDR2 YYREEE (reference sequence). CDR3 in amino acids: CASSLPGQNTGELFF.

This clonotype registers medium-sized by frequency. This chain joins TRBV19 and TRBJ2-1; TCRdb designates TRBD2, a call that cannot be tested without DNA. Germline V gene data show CDR1 as LNHDA and CDR2 as SQIVND (reference sequence). This CDR3 is built from 15 residues. Here the CDR3 reads CASSKASGNYNEQFF.

Judged by frequency, this clonotype is medium-sized. The chain combines TRBV10-1 with TRBJ2-3; without DNA, the TCRdb call of TRBD1 cannot be checked. Germline lookup yields CDR1 WNHNN and CDR2 SYGVQD (reference sequence). The CDR3 loop spans 16 amino acids. The CDR3 sequence: CASSESQGADTDTQYF.

V and J are TRBV18 and TRBJ1-4. This CDR3 comprises 17 residues. CDR1 is KGHSH and CDR2 is LQKENI in the germline V gene. CDR3 region: CASSPPLGGLDNEKLFF.

The chain combines TRBV4-3 with TRBJ2-7. Germline V lookup: CDR1 LGHNA, CDR2 YSLEER. The CDR3 contains 15 residues. CDR3 amino acids: CASSQDAEADYEQYF.

The gene calls are TRBV20-1 and TRBJ2-1; TCRdb's D gene call, TRBD1, goes unchecked for lack of DNA. Germline loops: CDR1 DFQATT, CDR2 SNEGSKA (reference sequence). This CDR3 is 18 amino acids long. This CDR3 is CSARDPLKWDSSYNEQFF.

The V and J genes are TRBV20-1 and TRBJ1-2; the D call of TRBD1 rests on TCRdb alone, since no DNA is present to check it. The CDR3 totals 12 residues. Looked up from germline, CDR1 is DFQATT and CDR2 is SNEGSKA (reference sequence). This CDR3 reads CSARGDLNGYTF.

This chain links TRBV6-2 or TRBV6-3 with TRBJ2-1; no DNA is available, so the TRBD1 call from TCRdb remains unchecked. The CDR3 runs to 16 residues. Germline V lookup: CDR1 MNHEY, CDR2 SVGEGT. The CDR3 is CASRGWTGVPYNEQFF.

This clonotype ranks as medium-sized (0.01 to 0.1%) in terms of frequency. The CDR3 sequence: CASSRQGGANTDTQYF. The rearrangement joins TRBV7-6 to TRBJ2-3; TCRdb lists TRBD2, though no DNA is available to test this call. The CDR3 runs 16 residues. The germline CDR1 and CDR2 sequences are SGHVS and FNYEAQ.

By frequency, this clonotype registers medium-sized. This chain links TRBV18 with TRBJ1-4. Germline loops: CDR1 KGHSH, CDR2 LQKENI. This CDR3 contains 15 residues. The CDR3 spells CASSPLRANNEKLFF. The entire variable domain, with the rest obtained from reference TRBV18 and TRBJ1-4, is as follows: NAGVMQNPRHLVRRRGQEARLRCSPMKGHSHVYWYRQLPEEGLKFMVYLQKENIIDESGMPKERFSAEFPKEGPSILRIQQVVRGDSAAYFCASSPLRANNEKLFFGSGTQLSVL.

Its frequency marks this clonotype as medium-sized. The J gene is TRBJ1-5, the V gene TRBV12-3 or TRBV12-4; the TCRdb call, TRBD1, lacks DNA for checking. The CDR3 is 14 amino acids. This chain's CDR3 is CASSPRNSNQPQHF.

This clonotype counts as medium-sized by frequency. V gene TRBV6-5 combines with J gene TRBJ1-6; TCRdb designates TRBD1, a call that cannot be tested without DNA. Germline V CDR1 and CDR2: MNHEY, SVGAGI. CDR3 size: 19 residues. The CDR3 sequence is CASSYGQGAGNSYNSPLHF.

This chain joins TRBV20-1 and TRBJ2-6; TCRdb picks TRBD1, but there is no DNA to check that call. From germline, CDR1 is DFQATT and CDR2 SNEGSKA (reference sequence). This CDR3 spans 14 amino acids. CDR3: CSASRVDGANVLTF.

V is TRBV7-9 and J is TRBJ1-3; TCRdb's D call of TRBD1 is untestable without DNA. CDR3 length equals 16 residues. Germline-derived CDR1 and CDR2 are SEHNR and FQNEAQ (reference sequence). CDR3 amino acids: CASSLRQSEAGNTIYF.

The chain uses TRBV7-9 and TRBJ2-7; without DNA, the TCRdb call of TRBD2 cannot be checked. Germline V gives CDR1 SEHNR, CDR2 FQNEAQ (reference sequence). This CDR3 spans 14 amino acids. The CDR3 spells CASMGLAGVYEQYF.

This rearrangement joins TRBV4-2 to TRBJ2-3; TCRdb gives TRBD1 as the D gene, but with no DNA this cannot be confirmed. This CDR3 is built from 14 residues. Germline V gene sequence: CDR1 LGHNA, CDR2 YNFKEQ. The chain's CDR3 is CASSQIQGADTQYF.

V and J are TRBV27 and TRBJ2-1; TCRdb outputs TRBD1, but without DNA this stays unchecked. The CDR3 totals 16 residues. Germline CDR1 and CDR2: MNHEY and SMNVEV (reference sequence). CDR3: CASSATGTGVNMEQFF.

The chain employs TRBV10-3 and TRBJ1-2; TCRdb outputs TRBD1, but without DNA this stays unchecked. The CDR3 length is 13 residues. Looked up from germline, CDR1 is ENHRY and CDR2 is SYGVKD. CDR3 residues: CVSTPTRNYGYTF.

The CDR3: CASSYSVEGFDEQYF. The chain joins TRBV6-2 or TRBV6-3 to TRBJ2-7; TCRdb returns TRBD2, unconfirmable since there is no DNA. Per the germline V gene, CDR1 is MNHEY and CDR2 is SVGEGT. CDR3 length: 15 amino acids.

The V and J genes are TRBV7-9 and TRBJ2-3; TCRdb calls TRBD1, which cannot be checked without DNA. Germline V lookup: CDR1 SEHNR, CDR2 FQNEAQ (reference sequence). This CDR3 has 15 residues. CDR3 amino acids: CASSTSGVSTDTQYF.

Considering frequency, this clonotype is medium-sized (0.01 to 0.1%). The CDR3 protein is CASRPLTGGIATNEKLFF. The genes are TRBV6-5 and TRBJ1-4; checking the TCRdb D call of TRBD1 is not possible without DNA. CDR3 length: 18 amino acids. Germline loops: CDR1 MNHEY, CDR2 SVGAGI.

The chain carries TRBV10-3 and TRBJ1-2; absent DNA, TCRdb's TRBD1 call cannot be checked. The CDR3 contains 15 residues. CDR1 and CDR2 from the germline V gene are ENHRY and SYGVKD. The CDR3: CAITFGQGASQGYTF.

V usage is TRBV6-1 and J usage is TRBJ2-2; the TCRdb D gene call, TRBD1, has no DNA to confirm it. This CDR3 has 15 residues. The germline V gene encodes CDR1 MNHNS and CDR2 SASEGT. The CDR3 reads CASSFPGQNTGELFF.

The rearrangement joins TRBV12-3 or TRBV12-4 to TRBJ2-2; TCRdb picks TRBD2, but there is no DNA to check that call. This CDR3 region has 14 residues. The CDR3 sequence: CASTVWRHSGELFF.

The CDR3 loop reads CASSLVGQGSNTEAFF. This rearrangement joins TRBV7-9 to TRBJ1-1; TCRdb gives TRBD1 as the D gene, but with no DNA this cannot be confirmed. CDR1 is SEHNR and CDR2 is FQNEAQ in the germline V gene (reference sequence). This CDR3 is 16 amino acids long.

This sequence joins TRBV6-1 and TRBJ2-2; as DNA is missing, the TRBD2 call by TCRdb cannot be tested. The germline CDR1 and CDR2 sequences are MNHNS and SASEGT. This CDR3 contains 14 residues. Here the CDR3 reads CASAKVAGQVELFF.

This clonotype ranks as medium-sized in terms of frequency. The chain recombines TRBV29-1 with TRBJ2-4. Germline CDR1 is SQVTM and CDR2 is ANQGSEA. The CDR3 length is 11 residues. The CDR3 sequence: CSVGLSNIQYF.